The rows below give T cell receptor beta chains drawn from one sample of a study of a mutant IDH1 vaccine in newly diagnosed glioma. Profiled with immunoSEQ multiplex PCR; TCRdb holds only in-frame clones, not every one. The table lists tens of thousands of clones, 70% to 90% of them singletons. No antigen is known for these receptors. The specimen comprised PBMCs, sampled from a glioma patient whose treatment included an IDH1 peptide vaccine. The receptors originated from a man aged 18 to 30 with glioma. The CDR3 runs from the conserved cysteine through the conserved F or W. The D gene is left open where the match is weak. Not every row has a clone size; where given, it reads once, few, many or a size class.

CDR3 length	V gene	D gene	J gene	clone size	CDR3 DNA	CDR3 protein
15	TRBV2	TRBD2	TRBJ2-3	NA	TGTGCCAGCAGTCTTCTTAGCGGGACGACAGATACGCAGTATTTT	CASSLLSGTTDTQYF
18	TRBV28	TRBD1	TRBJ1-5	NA	TGTGCCAGCAGCCCCCGGGACAGGGGGAGGCAAGCGGGACAGCCCCAGCATTTT	CASSPRDRGRQAGQPQHF
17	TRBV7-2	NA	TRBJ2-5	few	TGTGCCAGCAGCTTAACCGGCGGGATAACATTCCAAGAGACCCAGTACTTC	CASSLTGGITFQETQYF
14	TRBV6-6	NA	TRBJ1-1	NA	TGTGCCAGCAGAGCCTTGACAGGGAACACTGAAGCTTTCTTT	CASRALTGNTEAFF
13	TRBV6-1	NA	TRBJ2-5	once	TGTGCCAGCAGTGCCCGGACACTCGGGACCCAGTACTTC	CASSARTLGTQYF
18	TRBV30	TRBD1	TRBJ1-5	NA	TGTGCCTGGAGTGCGCCCCCGGGACAGGGAGGAGGCAATCAGCCCCAGCATTTT	CAWSAPPGQGGGNQPQHF
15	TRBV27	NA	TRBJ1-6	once	TGTGCCAGCAGAACAGAGGGGCGCGTGAATTCACCCCTCCACTTT	CASRTEGRVNSPLHF
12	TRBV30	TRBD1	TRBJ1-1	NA	TGTGCCTGGAGTGTGGGACAGAGTGAAGCTTTCTTT	CAWSVGQSEAFF
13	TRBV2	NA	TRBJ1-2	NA	TGTGCCAGCAGTGAAGGGGGGGGGTATGGCTACACCTTC	CASSEGGGYGYTF
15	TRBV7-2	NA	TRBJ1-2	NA	TGTGCCAGCAGCTTAGCAGCCACAGGGTCGGGTGGCTACACCTTC	CASSLAATGSGGYTF
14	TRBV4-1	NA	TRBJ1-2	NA	TGCGCCAGCAGCTCCCAACTTGGACAAAGAGGCTACACCTTC	CASSSQLGQRGYTF
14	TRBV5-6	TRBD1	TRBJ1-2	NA	TGTGCCAGCAGCTTAATACAGGGGGCTGATGGCTACACCTTC	CASSLIQGADGYTF
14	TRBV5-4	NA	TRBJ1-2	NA	TGTGCCAGCAGCTCGGCAGGGGCCGTCTATGGCTACACCTTC	CASSSAGAVYGYTF
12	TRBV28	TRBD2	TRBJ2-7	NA	TGTGCCAGCAGACCTAACGGGCTAGCGGCGTACTTC	CASRPNGLAAYF
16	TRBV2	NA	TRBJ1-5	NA	TGTGCCAGCACCCCTGGGGCCGGACACGCCAATCAGCCCCAGCATTTT	CASTPGAGHANQPQHF
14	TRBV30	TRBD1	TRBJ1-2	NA	TGTGCCTGGAGTATTGGGGGACAGGACTATGGCTACACCTTC	CAWSIGGQDYGYTF
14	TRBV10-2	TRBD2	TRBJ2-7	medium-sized	TGCGCCAGCAGTGATAGCGGGAAGGGATACGAGCAGTACTTC	CASSDSGKGYEQYF
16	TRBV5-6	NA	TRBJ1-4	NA	TGTGCCAGCAGCTTCTACCCGAGGGGAGGGGCAGAAAAACTGTTTTTT	CASSFYPRGGAEKLFF
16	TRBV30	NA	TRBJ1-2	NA	TGTGCCTGGAGTGTAATGAGGGGACTGGCGGCCTATGGCTACACCTTC	CAWSVMRGLAAYGYTF
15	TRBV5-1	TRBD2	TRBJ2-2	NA	TGCGCCAGCAGCTTGGTACTAGCGGCTACCGGGGAGCTGTTTTTT	CASSLVLAATGELFF
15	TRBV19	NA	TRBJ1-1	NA	TGTGCCAGTAACCCTTCGGTCGGGGGCCGCACTGAAGCTTTCTTT	CASNPSVGGRTEAFF
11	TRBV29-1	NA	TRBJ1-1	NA	TGCAGCGTTCTAGGCCTTGGTCAAGCTTTCTTT	CSVLGLGQAFF
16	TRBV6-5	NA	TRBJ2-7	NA	TGTGCCAGCAGTTACTCCAACAGGGCTAGGTCCTACGAGCAGTACTTC	CASSYSNRARSYEQYF
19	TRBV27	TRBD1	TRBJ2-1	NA	TGTGCCAGCAGTTTATCGACAGGGGACTGCACCGGGACGAAAAATGAGCAGTTCTTC	CASSLSTGDCTGTKNEQFF
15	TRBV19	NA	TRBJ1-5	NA	TGTGCCAGTAGCCATGAGGGCGGATTCGGCCAGCCCCAGCATTTT	CASSHEGGFGQPQHF
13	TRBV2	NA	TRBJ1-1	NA	TGTGCCAGCAGTCGAGACAAGAACACTGAAGCTTTCTTT	CASSRDKNTEAFF
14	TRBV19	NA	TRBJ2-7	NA	TGTGCCAGTAGTATTTCAGGGGGGCGATACGAGCAGTACTTC	CASSISGGRYEQYF
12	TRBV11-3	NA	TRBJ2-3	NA	TGTGCCAGCAGCCTCGGCAGAGATACGCAGTATTTT	CASSLGRDTQYF
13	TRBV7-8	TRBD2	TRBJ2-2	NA	TGTGCCAGCCGACGGGAGGTAACCGGGGAGCTGTTTTTT	CASRREVTGELFF
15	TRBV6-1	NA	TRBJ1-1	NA	TGTGCCAGCAGTGAAGCGCTGCGAGTGAACACTGAAGCTTTCTTT	CASSEALRVNTEAFF
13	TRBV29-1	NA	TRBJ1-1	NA	TGCAGCGTTGGGCTGGGCGTGAACACTGAAGCTTTCTTT	CSVGLGVNTEAFF
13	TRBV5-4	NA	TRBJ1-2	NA	TGTGCCAGCAGCTTGGGCAGGGACTATGGCTACACCTTC	CASSLGRDYGYTF
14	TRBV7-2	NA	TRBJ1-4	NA	TGTGCCAGCAACCAGGGGTCCAGGGCGGAAAAACTGTTTTTT	CASNQGSRAEKLFF
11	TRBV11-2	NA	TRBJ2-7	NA	TGTGCCAGCAGCCCGGCCTACGAGCAGTACTTC	CASSPAYEQYF
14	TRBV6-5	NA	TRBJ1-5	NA	TGTGCCAGCGGTGATAGCGAGAGGGCTCAGCCCCAGCATTTT	CASGDSERAQPQHF
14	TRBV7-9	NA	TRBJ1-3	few	TGTGCCAGCAGCCCGACTTATCGTGGAAACACCATATATTTT	CASSPTYRGNTIYF
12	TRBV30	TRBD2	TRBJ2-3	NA	TGTGCCCGGGGAGGGAGTGTAGATACGCAGTATTTT	CARGGSVDTQYF
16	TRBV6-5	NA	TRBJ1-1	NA	TGTGCCAGCAGTTACTCCCGCGGGGGAATGAACACTGAAGCTTTCTTT	CASSYSRGGMNTEAFF
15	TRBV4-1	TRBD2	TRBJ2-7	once	TGCGCCAGCAGCCGCCTACTAGCGGGATCCTACGAGCAGTACTTC	CASSRLLAGSYEQYF